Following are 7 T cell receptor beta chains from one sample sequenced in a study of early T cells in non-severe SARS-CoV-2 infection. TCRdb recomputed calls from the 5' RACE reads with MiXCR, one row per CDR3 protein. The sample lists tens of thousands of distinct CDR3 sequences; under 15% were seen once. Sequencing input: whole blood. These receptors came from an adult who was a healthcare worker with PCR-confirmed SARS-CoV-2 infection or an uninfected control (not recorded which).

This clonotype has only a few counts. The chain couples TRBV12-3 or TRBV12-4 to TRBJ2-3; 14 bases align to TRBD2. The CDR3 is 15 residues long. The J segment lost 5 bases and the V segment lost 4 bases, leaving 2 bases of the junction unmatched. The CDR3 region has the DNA TGTGCCAGCAGTTCGGGACTAGCGGGAGTAGATACGCAGTATTTT. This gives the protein CASSSGLAGVDTQYF.

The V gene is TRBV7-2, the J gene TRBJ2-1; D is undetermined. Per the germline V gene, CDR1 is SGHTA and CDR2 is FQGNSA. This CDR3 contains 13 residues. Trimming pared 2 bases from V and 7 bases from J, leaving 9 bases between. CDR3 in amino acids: CASSLQWSNEQFF. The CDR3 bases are TGTGCCAGCAGCTTACAATGGTCTAATGAGCAGTTCTTC.

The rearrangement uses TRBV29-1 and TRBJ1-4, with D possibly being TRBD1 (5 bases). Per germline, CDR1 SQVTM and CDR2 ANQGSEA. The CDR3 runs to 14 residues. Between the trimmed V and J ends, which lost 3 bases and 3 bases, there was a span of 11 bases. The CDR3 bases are TGCAGCGTTGAGGAAAGGGGATCTAATGAAAAACTGTTTTTT. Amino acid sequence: CSVEERGSNEKLFF. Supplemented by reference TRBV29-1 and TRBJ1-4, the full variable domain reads SAVISQKPSRDICQRGTSLTIQCQVDSQVTMMFWYRQQPGQSLTLIATANQGSEATYESGFVIDKFPISRPNLTFSTLTVSNMSPEDSSIYLCSVEERGSNEKLFFGSGTQLSVL.

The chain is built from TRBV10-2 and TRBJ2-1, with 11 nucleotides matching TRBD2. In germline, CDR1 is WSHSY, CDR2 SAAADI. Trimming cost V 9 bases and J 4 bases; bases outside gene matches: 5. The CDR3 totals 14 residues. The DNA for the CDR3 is TGCGCCAGTACTAGCGGGAGAGGATACAATGAGCAGTTCTTC. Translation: CASTSGRGYNEQFF.

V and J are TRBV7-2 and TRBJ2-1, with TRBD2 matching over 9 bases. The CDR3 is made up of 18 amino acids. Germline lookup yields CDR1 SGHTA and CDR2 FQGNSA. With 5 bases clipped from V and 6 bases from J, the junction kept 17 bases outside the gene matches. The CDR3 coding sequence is TGTGCCAGCAGCCCAAAGGGGCTAGCGGGATCATCGGGCAATGAGCAGTTCTTC. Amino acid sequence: CASSPKGLAGSSGNEQFF.

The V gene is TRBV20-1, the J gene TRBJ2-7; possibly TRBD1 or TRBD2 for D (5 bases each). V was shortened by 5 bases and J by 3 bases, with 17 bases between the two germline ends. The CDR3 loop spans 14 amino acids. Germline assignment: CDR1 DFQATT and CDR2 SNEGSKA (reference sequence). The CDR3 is CSAYSGTPFYEQYF. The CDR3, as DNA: TGCAGTGCTTATTCCGGGACCCCTTTCTACGAGCAGTACTTC.

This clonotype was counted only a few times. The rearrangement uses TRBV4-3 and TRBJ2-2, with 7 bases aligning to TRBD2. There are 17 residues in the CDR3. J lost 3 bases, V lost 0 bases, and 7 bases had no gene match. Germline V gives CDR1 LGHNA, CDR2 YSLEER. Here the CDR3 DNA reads TGCGCCAGCAGCCAAGATTTTCGGGGGAGGGACACCGGGGAGCTGTTTTTT. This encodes CASSQDFRGRDTGELFF.